The sequence of this TCR beta chain was determined in a study of T cells expressing NK-cell markers. Study-level background: Investigators obtained TCR beta repertoires from sorted CD3+CD56+NKG2C+, CD3+CD56+NKG2C- and CD3+CD56-NKG2C+ T cells.

Germline CDR1 is DFQATT and CDR2 is SNEGSKA (reference sequence). The CDR3 extends over 14 amino acids. The study's findings and limits: In roughly six donors, dominant NKG2C+ clonotypes were roughly 1.0-8% of CD8+ T cells. Whether expanded NKG2C+ T cell clones recognized HCMV stayed uncertain.

5'RACE template switching with UMIs generated TCR beta cDNA. Reprocessing the 5' RACE reads, TCRdb reports a single entry for every CDR3 protein and omits DNA. The table counts about 450,000 distinct CDR3 sequences; about 7.1% lies in the top ten. Of note for this clonotype: Its antigen remains unidentified.

The TCR sequence derives from a woman aged 18 to 75 in good health. Sequencing was done on a sample of blood T cells: a sorted CD56 or NKG2C T cell subset, CD4+ or CD8+ T cells, or bulk PBMC T cells (not recorded which). This sequence joins TRBV20-1 and TRBJ2-1; no DNA is available, so the TRBD2 call from TCRdb remains unchecked. CDR3 residues: CSASSGGRGNEQFF.